This T cell receptor beta chain was sequenced during a study of shared clonotypes between healthy human individuals (dated by TCRdb to the early 2020s). General notes on the study: The cohort comprised two women and a few men aged 18 to 49 years. To increase sequencing depth and limit assay-specific biases, TCR repertoire library preparation and sequencing were carried out by different laboratories using diverse techniques. Each donor's leukapheresis produced roughly between roughly 0.9 and 9 billion PBMCs. The study deeply sequenced blood TCR repertoires of five healthy adults to estimate repertoire size and the extent of clonotype sharing between individuals.

Using the deep immunoSEQ assay, multiplex PCR amplified TCR CDR3 regions from genomic DNA. Extracted genomic DNA from each cell subset was spread evenly across all wells of several immunoSEQ 96-well plates, with each plate serving as a replicate. Each replicate PCR for unsorted PBMC received 300 to 350 ng genomic DNA, equal to 30,000 to 35,000 T cell genomes. Unsorted PBMC genomic DNA was sequenced across ten immunoSEQ deep assay plates. Purified libraries were measured with a Qubit 3.0 fluorometer, size-checked on a Bioanalyzer 2100, and measured again with the KAPA Library Quantification kit. Each immunoSEQ 96-well plate was sequenced on its own single-read 150-cycle Illumina NextSeq 550 flow cell. The authors processed their data as follows. Because the immunoSEQ output included only junctional sequences and no quality scores, the filtering could not be the same as the filtering used for full-length reads. To assign V/J genes and CDR3, sequences were annotated against IMGT germline references using PyIR, a Python wrapper for IgBLAST v1.9. Reads were filtered out if the reads had weak V/J assignments (E-value above 1e-6), no CDR3, stop codons, out-of-frame junctions, or ambiguous translated residues. V3J clonotypes were defined as sequences sharing an identical inferred V gene, J gene, and CDR3 amino acid sequence. Percentage overlap between repertoires was calculated by dividing the number of shared unique clonotypes by the size of the smaller repertoire. Repertoire richness was assessed with RTK rarefaction, the Chao1 estimator, and Recon v2.1 estimates of unobserved clonotypes. Held by TCRdb, this immuneACCESS table contains in-frame sequences only and omits some clones. Under half of the omission traces to an unresolved V gene where checked; the cause of the rest is unknown. That table furnishes V, J and clone size, whereas the DNA furnished D and trimming. Across this sample there are about 490,000 clones, with around 80% seen only once. More than 10% of the sample rests with the top ten.

The investigation overall reported the following: Pairwise subsampling indicated that sequencing depth was expected to affect the degree of clonotype sharing among donors. The small number of donors limited the genetic and exposure-history diversity represented. Sampling was restricted to blood, and TCR repertoires in tissue are likely to differ from TCR repertoires in blood.

This clone was seen just once. It lacks a known antigen. No much larger clone exists at a distance of one base, and base qualities are not known. Healthy HIV-negative adults with no recently reported acute infections or vaccinations were included as donors. Every donor was a Caucasian adult living in Nashville, Tennessee, USA. For unsorted samples, some 90 million PBMCs were counted, and genomic DNA was extracted using the QIAamp DNA Blood Mini kit. After blood collection by leukapheresis, PBMCs were isolated using Ficoll-Histopaque density gradient centrifugation and then cryopreserved in the vapor phase of liquid nitrogen. CDR1 and CDR2, per the germline V gene (reference sequence), are LNHNV and YYDKDF. Spanning cysteine to phenylalanine, the CDR3 consists of 15 amino acids. Of the read, only the CDR3 DNA is kept; its 45 bases are in frame from base 1. V is shortened by 0 bases, J by 3 bases, and the region joining them spans 9 bases.

This sequence was found in a woman aged 35 to 49 in good health. Some clones in this sample may be carry-over from other donors' samples. The sequencing sample was made of PBMCs. Recombination joined TRBV15 with TRBJ1-5, with the D gene too uncertain to name. CDR3 sequence: CATSRDRTVNQPQHF. The sequence in DNA is TGTGCCACCAGCAGAGATCGTACAGTCAATCAGCCCCAGCATTTT.